This T cell receptor beta chain was profiled in a study of OX40 agonist ivuxolimab in advanced cancers. Trimming pared 0 bases from V and 4 bases from J, leaving 15 bases between. This CDR3 has 16 amino acids. CDR1 is SGDLS, CDR2 YYNGEE, per germline. Using immunoSEQ multiplex PCR, the repertoire was profiled, and TCRdb retains in-frame clones only, with some absent. In the table there are about 67,000 clones, roughly 84% of which are singletons. This clone was recorded once. Autoimmune disease history or systemic immunosuppression disqualified patients. The source material was CD4+ or CD8+ T cells sorted from blood, sampled in a trial of the OX40 agonist ivuxolimab. The chain recombines TRBV9 with TRBJ2-3; D remains ambiguous. The source is an adult with an advanced solid tumor such as melanoma, head and neck, liver or kidney cancer. The CDR3 sequence: CASSVGAARSADTQYF. The CDR3 DNA reads TGTGCCAGCAGCGTAGGGGCAGCGAGAAGCGCAGATACGCAGTATTTT.